What follows describes a single TCR beta chain. Its antigen is still unknown. Time point of the sample: week 23, last vaccination. Doses consisted of 300 ug of mutant IDH1 20-mer peptide each, paired with topical imiquimod. Donors harbored newly found WHO grade 3 or 4 IDH1-mutant, ATRX-lost astrocytomas. The sample comes from a study of a mutant IDH1 vaccine in newly diagnosed glioma. About the research overall: Patients were given eight vaccinations, scheduled in weeks 1, 3, 5, 7, 11, 15, 19 and 23. Therapy received beforehand was radiotherapy, temozolomide, or both, with most patients given both.

Clones were read by immunoSEQ multiplex PCR, and TCRdb kept only the in-frame ones, dropping some. The table shows about 60,000 clones, with 84% occurring only once. Germline trimming cut 2 bases from V and 5 bases from J; bases unmatched to any gene: 5. The length of the CDR3 is 14 residues. CDR1 and CDR2 from the germline V gene are GTSNPN and SVGIG (reference sequence). Study-wide results and limits: The authors found pseudoprogression apparently unrelated to changes in top peripheral T cell clonotypes.

This receptor was identified in a man between 18 and 35 years old with glioma. The rearrangement links TRBV30 to TRBJ2-5; 10 bases agree with TRBD1. Sequencing was performed on PBMCs, taken from a glioma patient whose treatment included an IDH1 peptide vaccine. CDR3 loop: CAWSTGTGVETQYF. DNA of the CDR3: TGTGCCTGGAGTACCGGGACAGGGGTTGAGACCCAGTACTTC.